The clone carrying this TCR beta chain has a handful of counts. This CDR3 has 14 amino acids. The germline CDR1 and CDR2 sequences are KGHSH and LQKENI. V was clipped by 3 bases and J by 4 bases; unmatched bases: 2. The data were taken from a study of blood T cell repertoires in COVID-19. Study overall: Sample material is recorded as cDNA or gDNA derived from T cells, B-cell-depleted T cells, or PBMCs.

As originally analysed: Researchers report that nucleated cell counts were estimated from reference gene primer amplification. Clones were read by immunoSEQ multiplex PCR, and TCRdb kept only the in-frame ones, dropping some. V, J and clone size are taken as reported in that table, and D and trimming were inferred from the DNA itself. This table holds around 110,000 clones, around 80% found once. This rearrangement joins TRBV18 to TRBJ2-1; the match to TRBD1 covers 8 bases. The clonotype was recovered from a man in his 70s with active or convalescent COVID-19. The material sequenced was peripheral blood. The CDR3 coding sequence is TGTGCCAGCTCACCGGGGGACAGGTACAATGAGCAGTTCTTC. It is translated as CASSPGDRYNEQFF.